Listed here are 6 T cell receptor beta chains from one sample, sequenced in a study of T-cell reconstitution after alpha-beta-depleted transplantation in children. The TCRbeta library incorporated unique molecular identifiers. TCRdb itself ran the PCR reads through MiXCR, one entry per CDR3 protein. The sample has more than 450,000 distinct CDR3 sequences, around 16% seen once. Here the sequenced sample was PBMCs from the stem cell graft donor, taken from the stem cell graft. All receptors derive from a human donor who donated a stem cell graft to a child with acute lymphoblastic leukemia.

The rearrangement links TRBV28 to TRBJ2-2; 13 positions match TRBD2. In germline, CDR1 is MDHEN, CDR2 SYDVKM. The CDR3 covers 14 residues. V shed 7 bases, J shed 6 bases, and the junction held 2 bases outside the gene matches. The CDR3 region has the DNA TGTGCCAGCACACTAGCGGGAGGGTCCGGGGAGCTGTTTTTT. Translation: CASTLAGGSGELFF. The full variable domain, in which reference TRBV28 and TRBJ2-2 provide the parts outside the CDR3, is DVKVTQSSRYLVKRTGEKVFLECVQDMDHENMFWYRQDPGLGLRLIYFSYDVKMKEKGDIPEGYSVSREKKERFSLILESASTNQTSMYLCASTLAGGSGELFFGEGSRLTVL.

The genes are TRBV11-1 and TRBJ2-1; 11 bases align to TRBD2. In germline, CDR1 is SGHAT, CDR2 FQDESV (reference sequence). The CDR3 runs to 18 residues. Trimming cost V 5 bases and J 3 bases; bases outside gene matches: 12. The CDR3 loop reads CASSLPTSGSVLYNEQFF. Here the CDR3 DNA reads TGTGCCAGCAGCCTACCAACTAGCGGGAGTGTTCTCTACAATGAGCAGTTCTTC.

The rearrangement joins TRBV10-1 to TRBJ2-1, with D hard to call. The ends were cut back, 3 bases at V and 0 bases at J, with 6 bases in the middle. This CDR3 region has 14 residues. Germline values: CDR1 WNHNN, CDR2 SYGVQD (reference sequence). CDR3 nucleotides: TGCGCCAGCAGTGATGGAAGCTCCTACAATGAGCAGTTCTTC. Amino acids: CASSDGSSYNEQFF.

The chain couples TRBV7-3 to TRBJ2-1; 12 bases match TRBD1. CDR1 is SGHTA, CDR2 FQGTGA, per germline. CDR3 length equals 17 residues. V lost 0 bases, J lost 6 bases, and 6 bases stayed unmatched. Written as DNA, the CDR3 is TGTGCCAGCAGCTTAACGCGGGGGACAGGGGGCTGCAATGAGCAGTTCTTC. Translating it yields CASSLTRGTGGCNEQFF.

There are a few counts of this clonotype. This chain links TRBV20-1 with TRBJ2-1; possibly TRBD1 or TRBD2 for D (5 bases each). The germline V gene has CDR1 DFQATT and CDR2 SNEGSKA (reference sequence). Trimming left V 1 base short and J 4 bases short, with 26 bases between. CDR3 length: 19 amino acids. CDR3 in amino acids: CSARGGRLTEPDRYNEQFF. CDR3 sequence (DNA): TGCAGTGCTAGAGGGGGACGCCTAACAGAACCCGACAGATACAATGAGCAGTTCTTC.

This clonotype was detected only a few times. The rearrangement joins TRBV5-1 to TRBJ2-6; 10 positions match TRBD1. This CDR3 contains 19 residues. Trimming at V came to 0 bases and at J to 0 bases, leaving 6 bases not matched to a gene. Germline V gives CDR1 SGHRS, CDR2 YFSETQ. CDR3 sequence: CASSLVGTGAHSGANVLTF. DNA for the CDR3: TGCGCCAGCAGCTTGGTTGGGACAGGGGCTCACTCTGGGGCCAACGTCCTGACTTTC.